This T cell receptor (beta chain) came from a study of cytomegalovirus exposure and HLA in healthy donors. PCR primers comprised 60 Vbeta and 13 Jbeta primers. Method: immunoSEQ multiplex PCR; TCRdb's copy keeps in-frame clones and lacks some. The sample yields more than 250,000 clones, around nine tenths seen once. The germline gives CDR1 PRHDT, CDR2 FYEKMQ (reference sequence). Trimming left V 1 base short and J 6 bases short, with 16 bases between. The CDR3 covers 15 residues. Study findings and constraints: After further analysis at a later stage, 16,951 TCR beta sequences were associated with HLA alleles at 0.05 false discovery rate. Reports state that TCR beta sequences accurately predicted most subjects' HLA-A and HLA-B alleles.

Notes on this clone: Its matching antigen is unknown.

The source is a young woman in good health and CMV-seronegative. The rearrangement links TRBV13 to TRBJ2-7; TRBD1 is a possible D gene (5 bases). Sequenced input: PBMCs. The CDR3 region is CASSLEGQGRLEQYF. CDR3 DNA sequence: TGTGCCAGCAGCTTAGAGGGGCAAGGGCGGCTCGAGCAGTACTTC.